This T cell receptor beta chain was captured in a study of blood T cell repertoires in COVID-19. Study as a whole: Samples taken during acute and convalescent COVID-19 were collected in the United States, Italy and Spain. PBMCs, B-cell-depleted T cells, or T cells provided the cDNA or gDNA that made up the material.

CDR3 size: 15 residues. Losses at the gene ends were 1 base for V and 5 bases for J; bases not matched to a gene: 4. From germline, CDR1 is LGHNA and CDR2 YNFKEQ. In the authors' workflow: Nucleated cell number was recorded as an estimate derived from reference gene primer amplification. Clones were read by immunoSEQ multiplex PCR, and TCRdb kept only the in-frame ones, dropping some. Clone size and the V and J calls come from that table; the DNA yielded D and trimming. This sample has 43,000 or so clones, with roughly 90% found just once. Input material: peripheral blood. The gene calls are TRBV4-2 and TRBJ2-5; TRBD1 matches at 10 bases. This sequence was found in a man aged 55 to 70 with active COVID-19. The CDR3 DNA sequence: TGTGCCAGCAGCCAAGGACAGGGGGCTTGGGAGACCCAGTACTTC. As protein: CASSQGQGAWETQYF.